This TCR beta chain was found in a study of shared clonotypes between healthy human individuals. V lost 2 bases, J lost 2 bases, and 7 bases lay in between. Germline values: CDR1 SGHNT, CDR2 YYREEE (reference sequence). CDR3 length: 13 residues. Using immunoSEQ multiplex PCR, the repertoire was profiled, and TCRdb retains in-frame clones only, with some absent. The table lists 300,000 to 400,000 clones, 70% to 75% of them singletons. The sequence came from a man younger than 45 in good health. This chain connects TRBV5-4 to TRBJ2-5; D uncertain. Specimen: memory CD4+ T cells sorted from blood. Regarding subset: CD45RA-negative fraction. CDR3 DNA: TGTGCCAGCAGCTTTTGGGAACAAGAGACCCAGTACTTC. Amino acid sequence: CASSFWEQETQYF.